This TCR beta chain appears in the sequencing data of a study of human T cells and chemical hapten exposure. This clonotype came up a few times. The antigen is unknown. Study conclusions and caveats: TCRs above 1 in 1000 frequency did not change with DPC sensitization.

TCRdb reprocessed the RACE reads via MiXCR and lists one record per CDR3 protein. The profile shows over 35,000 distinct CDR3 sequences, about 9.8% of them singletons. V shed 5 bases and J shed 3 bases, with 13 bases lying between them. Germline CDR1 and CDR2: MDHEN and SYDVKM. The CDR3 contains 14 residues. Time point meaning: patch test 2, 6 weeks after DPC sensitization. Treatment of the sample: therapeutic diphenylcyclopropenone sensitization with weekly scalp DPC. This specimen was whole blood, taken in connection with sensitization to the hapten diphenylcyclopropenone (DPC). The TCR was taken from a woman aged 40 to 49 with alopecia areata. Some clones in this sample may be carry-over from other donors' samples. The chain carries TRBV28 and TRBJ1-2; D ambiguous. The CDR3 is CASSGDRYYYGYTF. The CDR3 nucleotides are TGTGCCAGCAGTGGAGACCGGTATTACTATGGCTACACCTTC.